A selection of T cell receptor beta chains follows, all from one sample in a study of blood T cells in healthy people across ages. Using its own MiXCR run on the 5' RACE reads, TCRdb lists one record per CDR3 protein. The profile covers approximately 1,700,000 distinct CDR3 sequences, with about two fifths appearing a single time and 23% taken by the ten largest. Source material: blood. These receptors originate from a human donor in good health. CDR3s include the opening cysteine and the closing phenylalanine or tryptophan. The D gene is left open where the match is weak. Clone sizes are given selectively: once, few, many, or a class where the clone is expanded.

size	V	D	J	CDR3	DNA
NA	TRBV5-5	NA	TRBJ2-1	CASSLEPTKLYNEQFF	TGTGCCAGCAGCTTGGAGCCGACTAAATTGTACAATGAGCAGTTCTTC
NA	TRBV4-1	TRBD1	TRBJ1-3	CASSQNTQGVGHTIYF	TGCGCCAGCAGCCAAAACACACAGGGGGTCGGACACACCATATATTTT
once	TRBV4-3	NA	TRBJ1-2	CASSPDHRTEAYGYTF	TGCGCCAGCAGCCCAGATCATAGGACAGAGGCCTATGGCTACACCTTC
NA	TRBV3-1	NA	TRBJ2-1	CASSQRSEQFF	TGTGCCAGCAGCCAACGAAGCGAGCAGTTCTTC
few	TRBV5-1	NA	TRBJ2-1	CASSLFTGEYNKQFF	TGCGCCAGCAGCCTTTTCACGGGGGAATACAATAAGCAGTTCTTC
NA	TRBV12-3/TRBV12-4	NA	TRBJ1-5	CASSLSAKYQPQHF	TGTGCCAGCAGTTTGTCCGCGAAGTATCAGCCCCAGCATTTT
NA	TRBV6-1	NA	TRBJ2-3	CASREGPATDTQYF	TGTGCCAGCAGGGAAGGACCAGCCACAGATACGCAGTATTTT
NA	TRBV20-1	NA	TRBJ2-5	CSARVLSRGSVETQYF	TGCAGTGCTAGAGTCCTCTCCCGGGGATCGGTAGAGACCCAGTACTTC
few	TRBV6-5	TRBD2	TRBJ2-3	CASSYGFLSGGGTDTQYF	TGTGCCAGCAGTTACGGATTCCTAAGCGGGGGGGGCACAGATACGCAGTATTTT
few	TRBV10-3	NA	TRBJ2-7	CAIREVYEQYF	TGTGCCATCAGAGAAGTATACGAGCAGTACTTC
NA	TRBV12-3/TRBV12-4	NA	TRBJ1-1	CASSFFLEGTGKWNTEAFF	TGTGCCAGCAGTTTTTTTCTAGAGGGAACAGGTAAATGGAACACTGAAGCTTTCTTT
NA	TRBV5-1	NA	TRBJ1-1	CASSLVTEYTEAFF	TGCGCCAGCAGCTTGGTTACCGAATACACTGAAGCTTTCTTT
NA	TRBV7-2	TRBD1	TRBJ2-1	CASSLVTGQGYNEQFF	TGTGCCAGCAGCTTAGTAACCGGACAGGGCTACAATGAGCAGTTCTTC
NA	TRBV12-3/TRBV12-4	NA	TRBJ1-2	CASSSYPPGGYTF	TGTGCCAGTTCCTCCTACCCCCCGGGAGGCTACACCTTC
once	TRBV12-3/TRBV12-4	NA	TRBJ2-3	CASSEGVYGDTQYF	TGTGCCAGCAGCGAGGGGGTGTATGGAGATACGCAGTATTTT
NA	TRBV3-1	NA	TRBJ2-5	CASSLLETQEIQYF	TGTGCCAGCAGCCTCCTCGAGACTCAAGAGATCCAGTACTTC
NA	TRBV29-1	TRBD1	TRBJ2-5	CSVGPIVTGEETQYF	TGCAGCGTCGGACCAATTGTAACAGGGGAAGAGACCCAGTACTTC
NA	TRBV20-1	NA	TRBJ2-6	CSARKLSTGANVLTF	TGCAGTGCTAGAAAATTGAGTACTGGGGCCAACGTCCTGACTTTC
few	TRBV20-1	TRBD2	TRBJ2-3	CSASSGSAGLDTDTQYF	TGCAGTGCTAGTTCTGGGAGTGCGGGACTAGACACAGATACGCAGTATTTT
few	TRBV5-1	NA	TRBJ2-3	CASSLIMLAGNTDTQYF	TGCGCCAGCAGCTTGATTATGCTAGCAGGGAACACAGATACGCAGTATTTT
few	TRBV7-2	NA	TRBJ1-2	CASTRERERGYTF	TGTGCCAGCACCAGAGAAAGGGAAAGGGGCTACACCTTC
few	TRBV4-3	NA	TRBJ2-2	CASSQDRRGGGTGELFF	TGCGCCAGCAGCCAAGATAGGAGGGGTGGAGGGACCGGGGAGCTGTTTTTT
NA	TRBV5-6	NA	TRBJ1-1	CASSFPLDTEAFF	TGTGCCAGCAGCTTTCCCCTGGACACTGAAGCTTTCTTT
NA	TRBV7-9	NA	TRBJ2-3	CASSSIQSDTQYF	TGTGCCAGCAGCTCAATACAGTCAGATACGCAGTATTTT
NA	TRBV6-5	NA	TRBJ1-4	CAGSQPGDPMEKLFF	TGTGCCGGCAGTCAGCCGGGGGACCCGATGGAAAAACTGTTTTTT
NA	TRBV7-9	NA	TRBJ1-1	CASSFWEDTLNTEAFF	TGTGCCAGCAGCTTTTGGGAAGACACCCTTAACACTGAAGCTTTCTTT
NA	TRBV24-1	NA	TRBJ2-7	CATSDTGKSGEQYF	TGTGCCACCAGTGACACAGGGAAATCGGGTGAGCAGTACTTC
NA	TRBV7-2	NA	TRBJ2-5	CASSLGTRNSQYF	TGTGCCAGCAGCTTAGGGACAAGGAATAGCCAGTACTTC
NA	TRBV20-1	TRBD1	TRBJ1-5	CSATGQLNQPQHF	TGCAGTGCTACGGGACAGCTCAATCAGCCCCAGCATTTT
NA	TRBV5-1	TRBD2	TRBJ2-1	CASSSGLASNEQFF	TGTGCCAGCAGCTCGGGACTAGCGAGCAATGAGCAGTTCTTC
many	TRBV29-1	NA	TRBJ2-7	CSVDIGQNSYEQYF	TGCAGCGTTGATATAGGGCAGAACTCCTACGAGCAGTACTTC
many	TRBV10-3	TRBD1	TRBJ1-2	CAISLRGDRYYGYTF	TGTGCCATCAGTCTCAGGGGGGACCGCTACTATGGCTACACCTTC
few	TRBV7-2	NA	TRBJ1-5	CASSLAIRQPQHF	TGTGCCAGCAGCTTAGCGATTCGGCAGCCCCAGCATTTT
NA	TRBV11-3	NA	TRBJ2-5	CASSFVPGETQETQYF	TGTGCCAGCAGCTTTGTACCCGGGGAAACCCAAGAGACCCAGTACTTC
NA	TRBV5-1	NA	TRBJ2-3	CASSLGSSWGKDTQYF	TGCGCCAGCAGCTTGGGATCTAGCTGGGGGAAAGATACGCAGTATTTT
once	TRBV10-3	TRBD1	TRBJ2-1	CATSPGQGSYNEQFF	TGTGCCACCAGTCCGGGACAGGGCTCGTACAATGAGCAGTTCTTC
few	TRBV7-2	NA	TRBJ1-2	CASSLDGGPVGYTF	TGTGCCAGCAGCCTCGATGGTGGGCCGGTGGGCTACACCTTC
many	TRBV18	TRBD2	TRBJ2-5	CASSPQGGNAETQYF	TGTGCCAGCTCACCTCAGGGAGGGAATGCAGAGACCCAGTACTTC
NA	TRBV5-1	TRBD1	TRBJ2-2	CASSLQGAFTGELFF	TGCGCCAGCAGCTTACAGGGGGCGTTCACCGGGGAGCTGTTTTTT
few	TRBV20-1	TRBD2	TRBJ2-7	CSARNSGGGSGFYEQYF	TGCAGTGCTAGGAATAGCGGGGGGGGCTCTGGGTTTTACGAGCAGTACTTC
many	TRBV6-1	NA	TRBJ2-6	CASSELSGANVLTF	TGTGCCAGCAGTGAACTCTCTGGGGCCAACGTCCTGACTTTC
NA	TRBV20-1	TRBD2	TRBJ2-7	CSARDPSGAIEQYF	TGCAGTGCTAGAGATCCAAGCGGGGCGATCGAGCAGTACTTC
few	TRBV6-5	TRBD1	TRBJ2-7	CASSRGQGIYEQYF	TGTGCCAGCAGTCGGGGACAGGGAATTTACGAGCAGTACTTC
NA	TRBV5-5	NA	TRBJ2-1	CASSFDAYNEQFF	TGTGCCAGCAGCTTTGACGCATACAATGAGCAGTTCTTC
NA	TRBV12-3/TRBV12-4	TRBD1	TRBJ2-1	CASSPQTGLETQFF	TGTGCCAGCAGTCCACAGACAGGGTTGGAGACCCAGTTCTTC
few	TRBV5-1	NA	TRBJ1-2	CASSPSPRGVGYTF	TGCGCCAGCAGCCCATCGCCTCGGGGGGTCGGCTACACCTTC